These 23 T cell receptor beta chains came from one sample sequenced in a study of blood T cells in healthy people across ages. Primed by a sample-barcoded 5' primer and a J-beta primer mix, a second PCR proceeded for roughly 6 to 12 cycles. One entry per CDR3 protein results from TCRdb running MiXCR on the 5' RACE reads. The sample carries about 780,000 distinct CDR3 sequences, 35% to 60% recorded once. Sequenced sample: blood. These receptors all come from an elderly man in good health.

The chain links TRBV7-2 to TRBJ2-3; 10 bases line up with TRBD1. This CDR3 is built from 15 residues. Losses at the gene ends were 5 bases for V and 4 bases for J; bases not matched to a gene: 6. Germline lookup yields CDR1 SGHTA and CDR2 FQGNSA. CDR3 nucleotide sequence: TGTGCCAGCAGCATGACAGGGGGCAGGGCAGATACGCAGTATTTT. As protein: CASSMTGGRADTQYF.

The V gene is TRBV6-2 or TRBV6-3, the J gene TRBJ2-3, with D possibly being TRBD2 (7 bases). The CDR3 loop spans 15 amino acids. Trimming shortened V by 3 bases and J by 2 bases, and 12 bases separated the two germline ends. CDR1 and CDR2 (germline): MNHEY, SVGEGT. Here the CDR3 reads CASSYGGAITDTQYF. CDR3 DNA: TGTGCCAGCAGTTATGGGGGGGCGATCACAGATACGCAGTATTTT.

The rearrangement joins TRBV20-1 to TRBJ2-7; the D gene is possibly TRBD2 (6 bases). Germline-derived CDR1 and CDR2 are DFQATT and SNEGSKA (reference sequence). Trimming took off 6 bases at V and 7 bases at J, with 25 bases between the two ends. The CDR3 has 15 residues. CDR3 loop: CSARAGLSSYNEQYF. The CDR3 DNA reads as TGCAGTGCGCGGGCGGGGCTTAGCTCCTACAATGAGCAGTACTTC.

CDR3 nucleotides: TGTGCCAGCAGCTTATCGCAGACTAGCGGGAGTGCCGAGCAGTACTTC. Translation: CASSLSQTSGSAEQYF. This chain joins TRBV7-2 and TRBJ2-5; the match to TRBD2 covers 12 bases. The J call may not be correct, given that the DNA end is closer to TRBJ2-7. Germline CDR1 SGHTA, CDR2 FQGNSA. CDR3 length: 16 amino acids.

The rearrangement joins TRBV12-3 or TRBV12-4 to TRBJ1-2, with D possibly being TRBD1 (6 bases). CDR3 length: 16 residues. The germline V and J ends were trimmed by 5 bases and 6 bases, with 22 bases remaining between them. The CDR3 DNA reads TGTGCCAGCAGTCCCACGGGGGCGCCTGGGCAGGATGGCTACACCTTC. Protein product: CASSPTGAPGQDGYTF.

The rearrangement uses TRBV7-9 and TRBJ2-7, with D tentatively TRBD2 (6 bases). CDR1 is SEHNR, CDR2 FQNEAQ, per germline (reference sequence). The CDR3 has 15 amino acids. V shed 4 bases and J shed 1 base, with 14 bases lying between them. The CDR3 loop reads CASSYQAGLSYEQYF. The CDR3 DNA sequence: TGTGCCAGCAGCTATCAAGCGGGCCTTTCCTACGAGCAGTACTTC. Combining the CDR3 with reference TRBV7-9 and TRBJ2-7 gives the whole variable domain DTGVSQNPRHKITKRGQNVTFRCDPISEHNRLYWYRQTLGQGPEFLTYFQNEAQLEKSRLLSDRFSAERPKGSFSTLEIQRTEQGDSAMYLCASSYQAGLSYEQYFGPGTRLTVT.

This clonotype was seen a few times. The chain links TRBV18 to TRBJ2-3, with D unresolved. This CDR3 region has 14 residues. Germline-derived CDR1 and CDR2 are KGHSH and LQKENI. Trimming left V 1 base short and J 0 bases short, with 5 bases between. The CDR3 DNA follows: TGTGCCAGCTCACCACAGACCAGCACAGATACGCAGTATTTT. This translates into CASSPQTSTDTQYF. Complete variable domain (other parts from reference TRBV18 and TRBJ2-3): NAGVMQNPRHLVRRRGQEARLRCSPMKGHSHVYWYRQLPEEGLKFMVYLQKENIIDESGMPKERFSAEFPKEGPSILRIQQVVRGDSAAYFCASSPQTSTDTQYFGPGTRLTVL.

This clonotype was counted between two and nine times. DNA of the CDR3: TGTGCCAGCAGCCAAGTTGGGCTAGCGGAGGCTACGCAGTATTTT. It encodes CASSQVGLAEATQYF. This rearrangement joins TRBV4-2 to TRBJ2-3; 7 positions agree with TRBD2. Germline trimming cut 1 base from V and 8 bases from J; bases unmatched to any gene: 9. Germline values: CDR1 LGHNA, CDR2 YNFKEQ. The CDR3 spans 15 residues.

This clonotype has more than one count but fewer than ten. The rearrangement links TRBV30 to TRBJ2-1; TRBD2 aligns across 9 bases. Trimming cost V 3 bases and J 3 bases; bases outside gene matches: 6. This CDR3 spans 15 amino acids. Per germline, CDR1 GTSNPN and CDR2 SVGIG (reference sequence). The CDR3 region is CAWRNSGSIYNEQFF. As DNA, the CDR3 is TGTGCCTGGAGGAATAGCGGGAGTATCTACAATGAGCAGTTCTTC.

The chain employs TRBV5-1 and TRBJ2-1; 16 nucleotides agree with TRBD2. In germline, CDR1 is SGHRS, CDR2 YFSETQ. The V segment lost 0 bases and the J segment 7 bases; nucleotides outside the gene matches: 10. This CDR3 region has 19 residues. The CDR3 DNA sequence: TGCGCCAGCAGCTTGGACGGGACTAGCGGGAGGGCCTTGAGAAATGAGCAGTTCTTC. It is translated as CASSLDGTSGRALRNEQFF.

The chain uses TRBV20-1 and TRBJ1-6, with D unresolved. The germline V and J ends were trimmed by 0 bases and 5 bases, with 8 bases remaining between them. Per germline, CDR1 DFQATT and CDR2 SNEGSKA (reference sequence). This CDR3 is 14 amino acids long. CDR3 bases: TGCAGTGCTAGAGATCCGGGGAATAATTCACCCCTCCACTTT. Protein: CSARDPGNNSPLHF.

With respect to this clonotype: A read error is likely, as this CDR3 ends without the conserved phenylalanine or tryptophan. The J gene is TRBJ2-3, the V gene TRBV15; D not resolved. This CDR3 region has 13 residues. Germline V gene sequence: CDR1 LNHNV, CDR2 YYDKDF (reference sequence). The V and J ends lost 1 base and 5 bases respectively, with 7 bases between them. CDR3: CATSRGLGDTQYL. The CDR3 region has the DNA TGTGCCACCAGCAGAGGGCTAGGAGATACGCAGTATTTG.

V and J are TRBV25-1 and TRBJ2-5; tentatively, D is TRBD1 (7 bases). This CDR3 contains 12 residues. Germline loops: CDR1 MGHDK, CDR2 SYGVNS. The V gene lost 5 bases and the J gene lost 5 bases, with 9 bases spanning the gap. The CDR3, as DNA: TGTGCCAGCAGTTCAGGGGGGGAGACCCAGTACTTC. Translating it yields CASSSGGETQYF.

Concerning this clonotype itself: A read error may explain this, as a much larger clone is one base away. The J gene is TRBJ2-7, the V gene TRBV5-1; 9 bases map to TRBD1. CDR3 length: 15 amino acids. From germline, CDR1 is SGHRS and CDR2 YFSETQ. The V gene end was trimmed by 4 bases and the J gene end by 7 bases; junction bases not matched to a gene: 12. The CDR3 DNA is TGCGCCAGCAGCCGAGGACAGGGGCCCTCCCGAGAGCAGTACTTC. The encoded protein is CASSRGQGPSREQYF.

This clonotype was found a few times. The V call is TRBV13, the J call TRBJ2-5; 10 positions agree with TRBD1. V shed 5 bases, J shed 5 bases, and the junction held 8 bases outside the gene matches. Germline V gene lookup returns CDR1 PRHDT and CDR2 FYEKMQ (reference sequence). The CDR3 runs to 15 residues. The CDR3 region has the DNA TGTGCCAGCAGCCAACCGGGACAGGGGTCGGAGACCCAGTACTTC. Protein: CASSQPGQGSETQYF.

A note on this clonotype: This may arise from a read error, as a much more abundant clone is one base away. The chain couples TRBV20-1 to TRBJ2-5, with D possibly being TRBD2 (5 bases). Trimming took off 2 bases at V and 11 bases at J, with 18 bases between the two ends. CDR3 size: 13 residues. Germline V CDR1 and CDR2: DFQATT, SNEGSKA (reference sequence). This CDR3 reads CSARPGVGNEQYF. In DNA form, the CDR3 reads TGCAGTGCTAGACCCGGGGTAGGCAATGAGCAGTACTTC.

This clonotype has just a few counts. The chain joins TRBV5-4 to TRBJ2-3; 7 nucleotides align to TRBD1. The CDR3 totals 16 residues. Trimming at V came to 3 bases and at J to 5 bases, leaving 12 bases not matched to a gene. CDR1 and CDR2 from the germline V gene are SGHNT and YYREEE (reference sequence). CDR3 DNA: TGTGCCAGCAGCTCCTCTCTTAGGGGGCAAGGAGATACGCAGTATTTT. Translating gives CASSSSLRGQGDTQYF.

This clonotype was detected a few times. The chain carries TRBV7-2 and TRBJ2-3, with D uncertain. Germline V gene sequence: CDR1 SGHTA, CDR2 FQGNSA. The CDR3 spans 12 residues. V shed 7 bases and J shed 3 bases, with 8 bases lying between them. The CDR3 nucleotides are TGTGCCAGCAAGAAAGATACAGATACGCAGTATTTT. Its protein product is CASKKDTDTQYF.

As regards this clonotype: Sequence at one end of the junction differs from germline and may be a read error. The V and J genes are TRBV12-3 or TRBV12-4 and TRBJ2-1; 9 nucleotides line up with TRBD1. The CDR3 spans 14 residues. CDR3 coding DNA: TGTGTCAGCAGTTCACGGACAGGGGTCAATGAGCAGTTCTTC. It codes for CVSSSRTGVNEQFF.

The CDR3 region has the DNA TGTGCCAGTAGTAATCTAGCGGGAGAAGATACCCAAGAGACCCAGTACTTC. Residues: CASSNLAGEDTQETQYF. The chain has TRBV19 and TRBJ2-5; 10 positions agree with TRBD2. The CDR3 is made up of 17 amino acids. CDR1 and CDR2 (germline): LNHDA, SQIVND (reference sequence). Trimming removed 4 bases from V and 1 base from J; junction bases left unmatched: 9.

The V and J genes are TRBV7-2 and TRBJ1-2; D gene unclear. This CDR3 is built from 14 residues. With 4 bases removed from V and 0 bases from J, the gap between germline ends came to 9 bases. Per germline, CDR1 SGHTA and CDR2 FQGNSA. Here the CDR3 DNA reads TGTGCCAGCAGCTGGACGGGCTCTAACTATGGCTACACCTTC. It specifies CASSWTGSNYGYTF.

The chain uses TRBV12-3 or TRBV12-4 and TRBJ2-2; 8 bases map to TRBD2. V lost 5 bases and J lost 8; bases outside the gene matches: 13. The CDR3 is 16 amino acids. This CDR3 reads CASSSPSGLLGGELFF. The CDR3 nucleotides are TGTGCCAGCAGTAGCCCTAGCGGGCTCCTAGGGGGGGAGCTGTTTTTT.

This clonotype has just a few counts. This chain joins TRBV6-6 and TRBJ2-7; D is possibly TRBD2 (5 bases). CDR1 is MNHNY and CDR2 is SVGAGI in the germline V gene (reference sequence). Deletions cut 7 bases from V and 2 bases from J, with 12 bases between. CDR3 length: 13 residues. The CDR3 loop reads CASTFERAYEQYF. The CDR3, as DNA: TGTGCCAGCACCTTCGAGAGGGCCTACGAGCAGTACTTC.